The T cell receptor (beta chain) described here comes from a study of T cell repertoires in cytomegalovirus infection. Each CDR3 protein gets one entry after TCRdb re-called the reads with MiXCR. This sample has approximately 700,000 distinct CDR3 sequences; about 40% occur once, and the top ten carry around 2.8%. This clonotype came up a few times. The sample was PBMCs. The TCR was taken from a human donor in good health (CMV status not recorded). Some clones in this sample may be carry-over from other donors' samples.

The CDR3 here is CASSLDLAYNEQFF. CDR3 coding DNA: TGTGCCAGCAGCTTGGACCTGGCCTACAATGAGCAGTTCTTC. The chain carries TRBV7-4 and TRBJ2-1; D not certain. CDR1 is SGHVT and CDR2 is SQSDAQ in the germline V gene. This CDR3 region has 14 residues. Trimming shortened V by 3 bases and J by 2 bases, and 8 bases separated the two germline ends.